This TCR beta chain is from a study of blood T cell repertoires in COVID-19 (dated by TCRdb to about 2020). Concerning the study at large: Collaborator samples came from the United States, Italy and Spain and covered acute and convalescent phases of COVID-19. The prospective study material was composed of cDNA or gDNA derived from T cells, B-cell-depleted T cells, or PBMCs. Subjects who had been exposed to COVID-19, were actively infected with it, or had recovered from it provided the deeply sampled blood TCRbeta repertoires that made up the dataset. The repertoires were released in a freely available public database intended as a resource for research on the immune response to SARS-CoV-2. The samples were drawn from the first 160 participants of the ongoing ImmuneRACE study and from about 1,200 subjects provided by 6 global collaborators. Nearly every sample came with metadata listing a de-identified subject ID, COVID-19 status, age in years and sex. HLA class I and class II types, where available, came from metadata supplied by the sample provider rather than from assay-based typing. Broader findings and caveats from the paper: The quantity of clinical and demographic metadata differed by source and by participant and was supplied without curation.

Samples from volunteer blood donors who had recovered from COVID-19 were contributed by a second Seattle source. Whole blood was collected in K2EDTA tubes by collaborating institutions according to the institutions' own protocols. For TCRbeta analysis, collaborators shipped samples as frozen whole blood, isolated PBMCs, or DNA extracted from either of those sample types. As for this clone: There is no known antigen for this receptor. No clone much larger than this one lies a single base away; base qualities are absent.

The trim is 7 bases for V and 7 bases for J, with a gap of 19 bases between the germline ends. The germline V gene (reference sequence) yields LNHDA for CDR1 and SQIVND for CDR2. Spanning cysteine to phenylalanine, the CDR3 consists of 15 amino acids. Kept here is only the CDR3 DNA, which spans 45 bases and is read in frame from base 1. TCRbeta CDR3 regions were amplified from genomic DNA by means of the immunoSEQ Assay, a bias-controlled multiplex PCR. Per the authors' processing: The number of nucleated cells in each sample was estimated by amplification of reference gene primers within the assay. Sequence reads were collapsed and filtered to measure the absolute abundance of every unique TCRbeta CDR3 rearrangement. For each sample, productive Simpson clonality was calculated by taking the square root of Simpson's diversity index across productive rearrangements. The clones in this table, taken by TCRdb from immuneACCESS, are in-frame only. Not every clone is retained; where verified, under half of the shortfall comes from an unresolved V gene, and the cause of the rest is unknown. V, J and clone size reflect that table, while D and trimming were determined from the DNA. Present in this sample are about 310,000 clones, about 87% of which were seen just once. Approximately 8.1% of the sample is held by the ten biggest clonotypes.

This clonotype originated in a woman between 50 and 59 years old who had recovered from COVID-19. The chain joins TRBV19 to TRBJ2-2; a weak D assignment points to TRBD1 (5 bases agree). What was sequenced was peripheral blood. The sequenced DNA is TGTGCCAGTAAGCAGGGTTTAGAAATGTTCGGGGAGCTGTTTTTT. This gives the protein CASKQGLEMFGELFF.